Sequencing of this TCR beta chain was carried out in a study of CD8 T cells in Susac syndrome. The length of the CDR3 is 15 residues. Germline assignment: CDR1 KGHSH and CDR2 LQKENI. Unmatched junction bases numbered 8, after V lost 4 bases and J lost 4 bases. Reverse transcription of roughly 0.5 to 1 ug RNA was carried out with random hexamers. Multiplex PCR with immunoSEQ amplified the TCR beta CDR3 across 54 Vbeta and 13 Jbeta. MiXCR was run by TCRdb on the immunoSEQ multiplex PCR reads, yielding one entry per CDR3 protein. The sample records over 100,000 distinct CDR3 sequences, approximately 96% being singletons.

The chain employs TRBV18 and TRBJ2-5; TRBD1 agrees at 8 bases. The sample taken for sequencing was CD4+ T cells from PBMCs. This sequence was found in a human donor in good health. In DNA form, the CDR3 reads TGTGCCAGCTCACAAGGACAGGGTGGCGGAGAGACCCAGTACTTC. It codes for CASSQGQGGGETQYF.